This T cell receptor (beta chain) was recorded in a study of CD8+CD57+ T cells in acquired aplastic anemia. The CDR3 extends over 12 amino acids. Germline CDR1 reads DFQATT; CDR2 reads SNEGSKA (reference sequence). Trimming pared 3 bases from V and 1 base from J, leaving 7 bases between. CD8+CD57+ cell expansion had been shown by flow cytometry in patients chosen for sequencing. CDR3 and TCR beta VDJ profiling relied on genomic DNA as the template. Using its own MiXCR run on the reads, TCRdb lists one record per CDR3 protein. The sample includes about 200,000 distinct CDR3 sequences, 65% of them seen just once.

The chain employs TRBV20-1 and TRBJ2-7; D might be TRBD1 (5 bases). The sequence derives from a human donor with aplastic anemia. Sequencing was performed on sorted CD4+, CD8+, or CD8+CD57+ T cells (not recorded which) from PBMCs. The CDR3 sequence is CSARDMSYEQYF. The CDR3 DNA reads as TGCAGTGCTAGGGACATGTCCTACGAGCAGTACTTC.